A selection of T cell receptor beta chains follows, all from one sample in a study of early T cells in non-severe SARS-CoV-2 infection. MiXCR was run by TCRdb on the 5' RACE reads, yielding one entry per CDR3 protein. The sample holds approximately 79,000 distinct CDR3 sequences, less than 15% seen once. The source material was whole blood. The receptors originated from an adult who was a healthcare worker with PCR-confirmed SARS-CoV-2 infection or an uninfected control (not recorded which). Both conserved end residues are part of each CDR3. A D gene is named only where the DNA matches it firmly. Some rows have no size entry. The others give once, few or many, or a class for an expanded clone.

V gene	D gene	clone size	J gene	CDR3 protein	CDR3 DNA
TRBV5-1	-	-	TRBJ2-1	CASSPDPLGEQFF	TGCGCCAGCAGCCCGGACCCGCTTGGAGAGCAGTTCTTC
TRBV2	TRBD1	many	TRBJ1-6	CASSLRTGDSPLHF	TGTGCCAGCAGTCTCCGGACAGGCGATTCACCCCTCCACTTT
TRBV6-1	TRBD2	-	TRBJ2-7	CALSGGYEQYF	TGTGCCTTAAGCGGGGGCTACGAGCAGTACTTC
TRBV20-1	TRBD2	-	TRBJ2-7	CSALPGTSGGEQYF	TGCAGTGCGCTTCCCGGGACTAGCGGCGGGGAGCAGTACTTC
TRBV7-8	-	-	TRBJ2-2	CASSSILGAVGELFF	TGTGCCAGCAGCTCGATTTTGGGGGCGGTCGGGGAGCTGTTTTTT
TRBV7-9	-	-	TRBJ2-7	CASSNWAGEQYF	TGTGCCAGCAGCAACTGGGCTGGGGAGCAGTACTTC
TRBV18	-	-	TRBJ2-7	CASSPQRQVIEQYF	TGTGCCAGCTCACCCCAACGCCAGGTGATCGAGCAGTACTTC
TRBV10-3	-	-	TRBJ1-2	CAISEQGYGYTF	TGTGCCATCAGTGAACAAGGCTATGGCTACACCTTC
TRBV11-2	-	-	TRBJ1-2	CASSPRTVNYGYTF	TGTGCCAGCAGCCCACGGACGGTCAACTATGGCTACACCTTC
TRBV9	-	-	TRBJ2-2	CASSVVARVGGKLFF	TGTGCCAGCAGCGTAGTCGCAAGGGTGGGCGGGAAGCTGTTTTTT
TRBV7-9	TRBD1	few	TRBJ1-2	CASSLGTGMYGYTF	TGTGCCAGCAGCTTAGGGACAGGGATGTATGGCTACACCTTC
TRBV6-6	-	few	TRBJ1-4	CASSLERVAANEKLFF	TGTGCCAGCAGCTTGGAGAGGGTGGCGGCAAATGAAAAACTGTTTTTT
TRBV29-1	TRBD1	few	TRBJ1-3	CSVWMTGVSGNTIYF	TGCAGCGTTTGGATGACAGGGGTCTCTGGAAACACCATATATTTT
TRBV6-5	TRBD1	-	TRBJ2-7	CASSYGDRGVYEQYF	TGTGCCAGCAGTTACGGGGACAGGGGGGTATACGAGCAGTACTTC
TRBV4-1	TRBD2	many	TRBJ2-3	CASSQELAGGQKTQYF	TGCGCCAGCAGCCAGGAACTAGCGGGGGGGCAGAAAACGCAGTATTTT
TRBV20-1	-	-	TRBJ1-1	CSARDGLNTEAFF	TGCAGTGCTAGGGACGGATTGAACACTGAAGCTTTCTTT